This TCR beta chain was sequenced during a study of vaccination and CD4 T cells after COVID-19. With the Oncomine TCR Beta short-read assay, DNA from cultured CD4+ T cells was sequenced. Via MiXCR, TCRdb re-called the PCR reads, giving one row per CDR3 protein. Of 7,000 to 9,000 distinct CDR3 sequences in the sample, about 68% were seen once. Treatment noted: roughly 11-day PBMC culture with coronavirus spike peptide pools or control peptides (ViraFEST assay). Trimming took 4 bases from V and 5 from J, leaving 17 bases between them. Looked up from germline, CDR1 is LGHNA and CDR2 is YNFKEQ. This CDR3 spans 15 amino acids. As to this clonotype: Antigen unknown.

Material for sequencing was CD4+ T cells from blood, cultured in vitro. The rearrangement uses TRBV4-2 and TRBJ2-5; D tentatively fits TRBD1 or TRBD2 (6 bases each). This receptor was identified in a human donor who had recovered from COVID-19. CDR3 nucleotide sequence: TGTGCCAGCAGCCCCGGGGGCACTTTCAGGGAGACCCAGTACTTC. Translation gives CASSPGGTFRETQYF.